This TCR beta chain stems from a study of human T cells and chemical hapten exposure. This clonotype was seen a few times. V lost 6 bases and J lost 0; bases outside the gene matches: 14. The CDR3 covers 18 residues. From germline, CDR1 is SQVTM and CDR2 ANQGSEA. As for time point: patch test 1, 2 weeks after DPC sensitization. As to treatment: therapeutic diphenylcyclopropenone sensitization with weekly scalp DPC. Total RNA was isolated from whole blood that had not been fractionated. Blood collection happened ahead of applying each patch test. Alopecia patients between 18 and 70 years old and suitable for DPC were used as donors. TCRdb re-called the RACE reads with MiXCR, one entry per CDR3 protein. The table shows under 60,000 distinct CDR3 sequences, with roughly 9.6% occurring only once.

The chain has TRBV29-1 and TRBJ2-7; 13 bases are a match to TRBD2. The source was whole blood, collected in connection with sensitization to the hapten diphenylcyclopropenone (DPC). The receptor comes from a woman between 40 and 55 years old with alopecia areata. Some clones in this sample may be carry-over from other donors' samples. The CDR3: CSVATPGLAGRSSYEQYF. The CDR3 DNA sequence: TGCAGCGTGGCCACCCCGGGACTAGCGGGACGAAGCTCCTACGAGCAGTACTTC.